Following are 2 T cell receptor beta chains from one sample sequenced in a study of memory CD4+ T cells and cytomegalovirus serostatus. The sort gate was single viable CD3+CD4+CD8-CD45RO+ cells for memory CD4+ T cells. Clones were read by immunoSEQ multiplex PCR, and TCRdb kept only the in-frame ones, dropping some. This table holds around 32,000 clones, approximately 72% found once. The sample comprised memory CD4+ T cells from blood. These receptor sequences come from an adult in good health and CMV-seronegative. Some clones in this sample may be carry-over from other donors' samples.

The sample holds one count of this clone. The chain is built from TRBV7-8 and TRBJ2-7; D unclear. Germline assignment: CDR1 SGHVS and CDR2 FQNEAQ. Trimming left V 1 base short and J 3 bases short, with 7 bases between. The CDR3 is 13 amino acids. The chain's CDR3 is CASSLVINYEQYF. The CDR3 coding sequence is TGTGCCAGCAGCTTAGTGATTAACTACGAGCAGTACTTC.

The rearrangement links TRBV9 to TRBJ1-1; the match to TRBD1 covers 7 bases. Germline V gene sequence: CDR1 SGDLS, CDR2 YYNGEE. After removal of 1 base from V and 5 bases from J, the junction contained 5 bases not matched to a gene. CDR3 size: 14 residues. The CDR3 protein is CASSVRGRETEAFF. CDR3 bases: TGTGCCAGCAGCGTAAGGGGGCGCGAAACTGAAGCTTTCTTT.